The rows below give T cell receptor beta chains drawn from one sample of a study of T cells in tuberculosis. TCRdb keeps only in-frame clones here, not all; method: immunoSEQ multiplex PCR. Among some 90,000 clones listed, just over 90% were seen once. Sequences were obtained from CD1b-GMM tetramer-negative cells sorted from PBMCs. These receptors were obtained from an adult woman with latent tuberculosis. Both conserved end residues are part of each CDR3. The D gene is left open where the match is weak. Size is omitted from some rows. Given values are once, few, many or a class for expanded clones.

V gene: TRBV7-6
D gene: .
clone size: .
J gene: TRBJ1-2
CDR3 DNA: TGTGCCAGCAGCTTAGCAACTGATTTTACAGCGGCCCTGAATGGCTACACCTTC
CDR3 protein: CASSLATDFTAALNGYTF

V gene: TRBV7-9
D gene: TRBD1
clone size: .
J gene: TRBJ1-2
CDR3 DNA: TGTGCCAGCAGCGGGGTACGGGACAGGGATAACTATGGCTACACCTTC
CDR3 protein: CASSGVRDRDNYGYTF

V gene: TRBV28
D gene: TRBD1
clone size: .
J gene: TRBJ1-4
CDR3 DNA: TGTGCCAGCAGGCCGCCGGGACAGGGCCCAGGCCGGGCTAATGAAAAACTGTTTTTT
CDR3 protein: CASRPPGQGPGRANEKLFF

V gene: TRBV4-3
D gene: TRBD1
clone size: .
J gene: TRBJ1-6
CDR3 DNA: TGCGCCAGCAGCCAAGTTGACAGGGGGGATAATTCACCCCTCCACTTT
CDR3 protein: CASSQVDRGDNSPLHF

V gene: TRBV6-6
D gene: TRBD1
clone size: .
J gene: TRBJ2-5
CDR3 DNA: TGTGCCAGCAGTTACTCTCCAACAGGGGGGGAGACCCAGTACTTC
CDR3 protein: CASSYSPTGGETQYF

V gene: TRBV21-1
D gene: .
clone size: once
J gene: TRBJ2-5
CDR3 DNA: TGTGCCAGCAGCACTCTGGGCAGTCCCCAAGAGACCCAGTACTTC
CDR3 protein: CASSTLGSPQETQYF

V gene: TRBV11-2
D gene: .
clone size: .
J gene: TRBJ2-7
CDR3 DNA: TGTGCCAGCAGCTCGGGACATACCTCCTACGAGCAGTACTTC
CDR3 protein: CASSSGHTSYEQYF

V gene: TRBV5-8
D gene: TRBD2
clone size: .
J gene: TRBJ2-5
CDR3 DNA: TGTGCCAGCAGCTTGGCCGGGACTACCCAAGAGACCCAGTACTTC
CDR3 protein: CASSLAGTTQETQYF

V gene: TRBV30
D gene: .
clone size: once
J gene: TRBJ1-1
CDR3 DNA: TGTGCCTGGAGTGCCGACTTGAACACTGAAGCTTTCTTT
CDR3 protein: CAWSADLNTEAFF

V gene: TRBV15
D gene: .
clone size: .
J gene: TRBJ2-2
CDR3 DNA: TGTGCCACCAGCAGAGTTACAGGGCCCACCGGGGAGCTGTTTTTT
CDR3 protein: CATSRVTGPTGELFF

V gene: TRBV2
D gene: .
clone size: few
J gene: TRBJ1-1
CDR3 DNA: TGTGCCAGCAATAGGGGAATGAACACTGAAGCTTTCTTT
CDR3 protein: CASNRGMNTEAFF

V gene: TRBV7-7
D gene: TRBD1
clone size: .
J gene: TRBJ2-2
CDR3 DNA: TGTGCTAGCAGTTTGGACAGGGGCACCGGGGAGCTGTTTTTT
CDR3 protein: CASSLDRGTGELFF

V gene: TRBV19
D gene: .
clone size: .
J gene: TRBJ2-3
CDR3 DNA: TGTGCCAGTAGTCCGCTACAGGGTTTCACAGATACGCAGTATTTT
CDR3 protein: CASSPLQGFTDTQYF

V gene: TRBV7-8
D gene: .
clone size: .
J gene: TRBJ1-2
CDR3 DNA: TGTGCCAGCAGCTCGAGGGAGCACTATGGCTACACCTTC
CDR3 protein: CASSSREHYGYTF

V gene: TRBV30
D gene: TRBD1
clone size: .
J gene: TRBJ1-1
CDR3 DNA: TGTGCCTGGAGGGGCGACAGGGAGAACACTGAAGCTTTCTTT
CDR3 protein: CAWRGDRENTEAFF

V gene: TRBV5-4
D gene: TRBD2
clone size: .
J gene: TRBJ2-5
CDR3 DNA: TGTGCCAGCAGCGAGAGCGGGAGCCACACACGGGAGACCCAGTACTTC
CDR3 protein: CASSESGSHTRETQYF

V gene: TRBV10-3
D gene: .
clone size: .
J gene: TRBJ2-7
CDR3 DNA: TGTGCCATCAGATCGGGGGGCGGTGAGGAGCAGTACTTC
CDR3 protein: CAIRSGGGEEQYF

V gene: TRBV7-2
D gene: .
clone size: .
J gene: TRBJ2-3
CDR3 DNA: TGTGCCAGCAGCCTCGCCGCGGCAGATACGCAGTATTTT
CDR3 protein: CASSLAAADTQYF

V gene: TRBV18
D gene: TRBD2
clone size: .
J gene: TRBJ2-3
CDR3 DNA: TGTGCCAGCTCACCCTCGCGGGAGACAGATACGCAGTATTTT
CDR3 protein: CASSPSRETDTQYF

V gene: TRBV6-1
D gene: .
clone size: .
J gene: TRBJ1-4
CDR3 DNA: TGTGCCAGCACTAGGGCAGGGGCTAATGAAAAACTGTTTTTT
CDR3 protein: CASTRAGANEKLFF

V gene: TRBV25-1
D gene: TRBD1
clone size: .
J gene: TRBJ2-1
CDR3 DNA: TGTGCCAGCAGTTCGACAGGGGCGAGCTCCTACAATGAGCAGTTCTTC
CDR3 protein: CASSSTGASSYNEQFF

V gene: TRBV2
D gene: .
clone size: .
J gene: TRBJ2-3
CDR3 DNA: TGTGCCAGCAGCTCCACTCCCTCTAGCGATACGCAGTATTTT
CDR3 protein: CASSSTPSSDTQYF

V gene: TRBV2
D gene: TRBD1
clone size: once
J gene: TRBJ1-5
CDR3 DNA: TGTGCCAGCAGTGAAGACAGGGGGTTGGGTCAGCCCCAGCATTTT
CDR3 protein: CASSEDRGLGQPQHF

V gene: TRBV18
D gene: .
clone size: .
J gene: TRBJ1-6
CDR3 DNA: TGTGCCAGCTCACCACTTCAGGGTAGTAATTCACCCCTCCACTTT
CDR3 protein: CASSPLQGSNSPLHF

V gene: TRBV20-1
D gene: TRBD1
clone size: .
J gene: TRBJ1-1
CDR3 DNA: TGCAGTGCCCCCAGGGGGCAAGCTTTCTTT
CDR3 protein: CSAPRGQAFF

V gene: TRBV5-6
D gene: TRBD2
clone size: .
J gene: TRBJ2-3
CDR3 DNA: TGTGCCAGCAGCGCACCCCCCGGTACTAGCGGGGGGTATACGCAGTATTTT
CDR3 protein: CASSAPPGTSGGYTQYF

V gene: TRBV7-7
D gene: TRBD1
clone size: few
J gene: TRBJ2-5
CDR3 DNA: TGTGCTAGCAGCTTAGGTACAGGGGGAGTTAAGGGGACCCAGTACTTC
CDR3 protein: CASSLGTGGVKGTQYF

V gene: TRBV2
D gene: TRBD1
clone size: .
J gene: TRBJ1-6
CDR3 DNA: TGTGCCAGCAGTGAGGTCCGCCTGACAGGGTCGCAATCACCCCTCCACTTT
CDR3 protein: CASSEVRLTGSQSPLHF

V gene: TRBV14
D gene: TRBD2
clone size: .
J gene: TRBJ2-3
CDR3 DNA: TGTGCCAGCAGCCGTGGGACTAGCGGGGGGTCAGATACGCAGTATTTT
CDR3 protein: CASSRGTSGGSDTQYF

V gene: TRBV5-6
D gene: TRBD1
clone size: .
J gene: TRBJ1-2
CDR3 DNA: TGTGCCAGCGGGTCCGGGACAGGGTCTCGTGGCTACACCTTC
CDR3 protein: CASGSGTGSRGYTF

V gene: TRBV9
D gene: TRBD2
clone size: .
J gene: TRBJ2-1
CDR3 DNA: TGTGCCAGCAGCGTAGGCGGGGGGCTGAGGAATGAGCAGTTCTTC
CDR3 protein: CASSVGGGLRNEQFF

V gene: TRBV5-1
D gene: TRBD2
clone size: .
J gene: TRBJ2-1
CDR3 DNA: TGCGCCAGCAGGAGGTTGGCTAGCGGCGCTTACAATGAGCAGTTCTTC
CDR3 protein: CASRRLASGAYNEQFF

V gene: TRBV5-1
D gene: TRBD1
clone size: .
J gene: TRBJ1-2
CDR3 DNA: TGCGCCAGCAGCTATGGACAGGCCTATGGCTACACCTTC
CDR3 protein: CASSYGQAYGYTF

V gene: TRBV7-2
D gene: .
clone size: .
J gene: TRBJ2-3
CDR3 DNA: TGTGCCAGCAGCTTAGGGTCAGGTAGCACAGATACGCAGTATTTT
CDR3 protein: CASSLGSGSTDTQYF

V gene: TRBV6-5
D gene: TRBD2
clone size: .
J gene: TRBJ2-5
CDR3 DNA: TGTGCCAGCAGGTCCATGACTAGCGGTAGGGTGACCCAGTACTTC
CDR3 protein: CASRSMTSGRVTQYF

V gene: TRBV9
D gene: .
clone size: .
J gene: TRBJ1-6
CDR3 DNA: TGTGCCAGCAGCATCCGGGACACTGATTCACCCCTCCACTTT
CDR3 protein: CASSIRDTDSPLHF

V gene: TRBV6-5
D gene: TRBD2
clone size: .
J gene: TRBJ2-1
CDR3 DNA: TGTGCCAGCAGAACCTTAAGCGGGGGGGCCGGGGCATTCTTC
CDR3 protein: CASRTLSGGAGAFF

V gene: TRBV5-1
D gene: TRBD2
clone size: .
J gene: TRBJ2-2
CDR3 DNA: TGCGCCAGCAGCCCCGGACTAGCGGGGGTTATCACCGGGGAGCTGTTTTTT
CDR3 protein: CASSPGLAGVITGELFF

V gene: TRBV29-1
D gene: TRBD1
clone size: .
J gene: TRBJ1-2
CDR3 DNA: TGCAGCGTTGATATAGGACAGGGGCGCTATGGCTACACCTTC
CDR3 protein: CSVDIGQGRYGYTF

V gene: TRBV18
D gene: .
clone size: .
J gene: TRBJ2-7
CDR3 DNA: TGTGCCAGCTCACCGGTACAGGGATACGAGCAGTACTTC
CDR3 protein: CASSPVQGYEQYF

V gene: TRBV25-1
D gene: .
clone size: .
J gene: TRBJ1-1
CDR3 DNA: TGTGCCAGCAGTGAATTCGGGGGGACGAACACTGAAGCTTTCTTT
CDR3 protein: CASSEFGGTNTEAFF

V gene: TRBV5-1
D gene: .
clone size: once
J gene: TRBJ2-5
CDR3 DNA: TGCGCCAGCAGCTGGCAGGGACAAACCTCAGGGACCCAGTACTTC
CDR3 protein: CASSWQGQTSGTQYF

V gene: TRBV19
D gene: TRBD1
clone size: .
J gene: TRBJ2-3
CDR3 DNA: TGTGCCAGTAGTAGACAGGGGAGCACAGATACGCAGTATTTT
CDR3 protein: CASSRQGSTDTQYF

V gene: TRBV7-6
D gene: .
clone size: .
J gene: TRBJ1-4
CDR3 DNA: TGTGCCAGCAGTATAGAGTGGGGGGATGAAAAACTGTTTTTT
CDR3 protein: CASSIEWGDEKLFF

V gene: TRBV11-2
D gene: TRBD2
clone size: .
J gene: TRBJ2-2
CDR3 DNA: TGTGCCAGCAGCTCGAACCGGGACTACGGGGAGCTGTTTTTT
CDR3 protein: CASSSNRDYGELFF

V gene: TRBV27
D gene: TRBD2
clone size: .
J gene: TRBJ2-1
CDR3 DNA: TGTGCCAGCAGTTCCACCCCACCCCAGCGGGGGGTCAATGAGCAGTTCTTC
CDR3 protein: CASSSTPPQRGVNEQFF

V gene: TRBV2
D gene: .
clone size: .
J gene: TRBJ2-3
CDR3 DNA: TGTGCCAGCAGTAGGGAGAGCACAGATACGCAGTATTTT
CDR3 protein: CASSRESTDTQYF

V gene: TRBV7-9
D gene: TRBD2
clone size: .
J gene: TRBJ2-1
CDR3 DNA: TGTGCCAGCAGCTTACGGACTAGCGGGGACACCTACAATGAGCAGTTCTTC
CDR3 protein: CASSLRTSGDTYNEQFF

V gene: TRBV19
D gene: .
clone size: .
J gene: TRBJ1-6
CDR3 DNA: TGTGCCAGTATGCAGGGAGGGAGTTCACCCCTCCACTTT
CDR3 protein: CASMQGGSSPLHF

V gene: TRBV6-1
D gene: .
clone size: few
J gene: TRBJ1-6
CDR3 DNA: TGTGCCAGCAGTGAATCCCCCCCTAGTTATAATTCACCCCTCCACTTT
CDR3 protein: CASSESPPSYNSPLHF

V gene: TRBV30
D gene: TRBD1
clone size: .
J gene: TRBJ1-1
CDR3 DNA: TGTGCCTGGAGACCAGGGGGGACTGAAGCTTTCTTT
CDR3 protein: CAWRPGGTEAFF

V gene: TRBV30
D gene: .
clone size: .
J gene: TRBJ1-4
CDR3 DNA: TGTGCCTGGTCCCAGCGATCAACTAATGAAAAACTGTTTTTT
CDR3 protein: CAWSQRSTNEKLFF

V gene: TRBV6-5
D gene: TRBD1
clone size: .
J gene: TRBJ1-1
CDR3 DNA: TGTGCCAGCAGTAGTACAGGGGGCAACACTGAAGCTTTCTTT
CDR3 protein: CASSSTGGNTEAFF

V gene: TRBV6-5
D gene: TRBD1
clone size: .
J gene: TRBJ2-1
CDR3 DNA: TGTGCCAGCAGTTACGGGACAGGGGGCGCTGGGGAGCAGTTCTTC
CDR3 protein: CASSYGTGGAGEQFF

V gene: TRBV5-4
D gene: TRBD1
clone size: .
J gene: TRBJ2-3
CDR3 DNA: TGTGCCAGCAGCACGGACAGGCAGGATACGCAGTATTTT
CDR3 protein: CASSTDRQDTQYF

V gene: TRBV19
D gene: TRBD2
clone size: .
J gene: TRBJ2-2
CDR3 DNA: TGTGCCAGTAGTGTCGGACTAGTTGGATCAGGGGAGCTGTTTTTT
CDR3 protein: CASSVGLVGSGELFF

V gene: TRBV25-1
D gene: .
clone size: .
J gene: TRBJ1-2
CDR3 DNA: TGTGCCAGCAGTGAATACGGGGACAAACGTCTTGGCTATGGCTACACCTTC
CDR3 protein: CASSEYGDKRLGYGYTF